This passage covers 12 T cell receptor beta chains from one sample sequenced in a study of T cells in localized non-small cell lung cancer. Repertoires were generated with immunoSEQ multiplex PCR, while TCRdb's copy carries only in-frame clones and drops some. The sample has 15,000 to 20,000 clones; about 83% are singletons. Sequencing used peripheral blood, obtained before any cancer treatment. The receptor set was obtained from a female donor aged 60 or older with stage I lung adenocarcinoma.

The V and J genes are TRBV6-6 and TRBJ1-2; D gene unclear. This CDR3 has 14 residues. Germline V gene lookup returns CDR1 MNHNY and CDR2 SVGAGI (reference sequence). Deletions cut 0 bases from V and 3 bases from J, with 8 bases between. The CDR3 region has the DNA TGTGCCAGCAGTTACTCTTCGCAGGACTATGGCTACACCTTC. As protein: CASSYSSQDYGYTF.

The chain combines TRBV5-4 with TRBJ2-3; 9 positions agree with TRBD1. V was clipped by 2 bases and J by 4 bases; unmatched bases: 2. This CDR3 region has 14 residues. CDR1 SGHNT and CDR2 YYREEE come from the germline V gene (reference sequence). The CDR3 loop reads CASSFRDRADTQYF. DNA for the CDR3: TGTGCCAGCAGCTTTCGGGACAGGGCAGATACGCAGTATTTT.

The V call is TRBV6-1, the J call TRBJ1-6; D gene unclear. V was cut by 8 bases and J by 4 bases, with 15 bases left in between. This CDR3 has 15 amino acids. The germline V gene has CDR1 MNHNS and CDR2 SASEGT. The CDR3 region has the DNA TGTGCCAGCCGGACCGATAACAATTATAATTCACCCCTCCACTTT. It is translated as CASRTDNNYNSPLHF.

Points on this clone: A junction boundary mismatches the germline segment, possibly from a read error. The chain joins TRBV7-9 to TRBJ1-1, with TRBD1 matching 7 bases. Germline CDR1 and CDR2: SEHNR and FQNEAQ (reference sequence). CDR3 length: 11 amino acids. CDR3 in DNA: TGTGCCAGCACCGACCGAGGGGGCAGGAGCTTT. Translated: CASTDRGGRSF.

The chain couples TRBV7-9 to TRBJ2-3; 9 bases align to TRBD1. V lost 5 bases, J lost 3 bases, and 3 bases stayed unmatched. This CDR3 region has 14 residues. Germline lookup yields CDR1 SEHNR and CDR2 FQNEAQ (reference sequence). This CDR3 is CASSEGQGTDTQYF. For the CDR3, the DNA is TGTGCCAGCAGCGAAGGACAGGGGACAGATACGCAGTATTTT.

V and J are TRBV18 and TRBJ1-1; tentative D call: TRBD1 (5 bases). The V end was cut by 3 bases, the J end by 4 bases, with 21 bases between. CDR1 is KGHSH, CDR2 LQKENI, per germline. The CDR3 has 17 residues. The CDR3 nucleotides are TGTGCCAGCTCACCCACAATTCCAGGGTTGGGTGGCACTGAAGCTTTCTTT. This sequence encodes CASSPTIPGLGGTEAFF.

The chain uses TRBV19 and TRBJ2-3, with D unresolved. The CDR3 loop spans 15 amino acids. In germline, CDR1 is LNHDA, CDR2 SQIVND (reference sequence). V lost 4 bases, J lost 0 bases, and 11 bases lay in between. In DNA form, the CDR3 reads TGTGCCAGTAGTAACTGGCGTTACAGCACAGATACGCAGTATTTT. As protein: CASSNWRYSTDTQYF.

The chain uses TRBV6-6 and TRBJ1-2; D unclear. Trimming left V 5 bases short and J 3 bases short, with 7 bases between. From germline, CDR1 is MNHNY and CDR2 SVGAGI (reference sequence). The CDR3 has 12 residues. The CDR3 here is CASSASHYGYTF. CDR3 DNA: TGTGCCAGCAGTGCCAGTCACTATGGCTACACCTTC.

The J gene is TRBJ2-7, the V gene TRBV28; D remains unclear. The CDR3 length is 14 residues. Germline values: CDR1 MDHEN, CDR2 SYDVKM. V lost 5 bases and J 3 bases, leaving 14 bases between the germline ends. The CDR3 DNA sequence: TGTGCCAGCAGTATCTTCCGACACCTCTACGAGCAGTACTTC. Its protein is CASSIFRHLYEQYF.

V usage is TRBV21-1 and J usage is TRBJ1-1. TRBV21-1 is a known pseudogene. The CDR3 has 14 amino acids. CDR3 in amino acids: CASSLLRMNTEAFF. Here the CDR3 DNA reads TGTGCCAGCAGCCTTTTGAGGATGAACACTGAAGCTTTCTTT.

V usage is TRBV2 and J usage is TRBJ1-2, with 10 bases that match TRBD1. There are 14 residues in the CDR3. Germline CDR1 SNHLY, CDR2 FYNNEI. The V gene end was trimmed by 10 bases and the J gene end by 4 bases; junction bases not matched to a gene: 9. The CDR3 DNA follows: TGTGCCATTTTACCGGGACAGGGGTTCTATGGCTACACCTTC. Amino acids: CAILPGQGFYGYTF. Looking up the rest from reference TRBV2 and TRBJ1-2 gives the full variable domain: EPEVTQTPSHQVTQMGQEVILRCVPISNHLYFYWYRQILGQKVEFLVSFYNNEISEKSEIFDDQFSVERPDGSNFTLKIRSTKLEDSAMYFCAILPGQGFYGYTFGSGTRLTVV.

This rearrangement joins TRBV30 to TRBJ2-7; unclear D gene. Trimming removed 2 bases from V and 0 bases from J, with 8 bases in between. From germline, CDR1 is GTSNPN and CDR2 SVGIG (reference sequence). This CDR3 is built from 13 residues. This CDR3 is CAWSYGGSYEQYF. Here the CDR3 DNA reads TGTGCCTGGAGTTACGGCGGCTCCTACGAGCAGTACTTC.